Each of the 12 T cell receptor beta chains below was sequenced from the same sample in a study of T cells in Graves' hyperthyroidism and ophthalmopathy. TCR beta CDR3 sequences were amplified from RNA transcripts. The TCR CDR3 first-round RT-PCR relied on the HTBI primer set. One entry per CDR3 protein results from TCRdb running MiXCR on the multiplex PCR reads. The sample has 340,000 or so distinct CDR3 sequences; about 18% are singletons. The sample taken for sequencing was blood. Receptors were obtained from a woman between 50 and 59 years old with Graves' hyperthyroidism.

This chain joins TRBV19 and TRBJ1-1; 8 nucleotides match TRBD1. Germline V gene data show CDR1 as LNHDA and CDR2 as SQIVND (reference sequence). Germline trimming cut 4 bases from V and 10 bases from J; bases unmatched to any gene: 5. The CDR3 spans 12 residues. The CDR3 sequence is CASSTRQGRAFF. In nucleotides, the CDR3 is TGTGCCAGTAGTACCCGACAGGGGAGAGCTTTCTTT. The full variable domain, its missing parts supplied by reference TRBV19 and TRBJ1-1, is DGGITQSPKYLFRKEGQNVTLSCEQNLNHDAMYWYRQDPGQGLRLIYYSQIVNDFQKGDIAEGYSVSREKKESFPLTVTSAQKNPTAFYLCASSTRQGRAFFGQGTRLTVV.

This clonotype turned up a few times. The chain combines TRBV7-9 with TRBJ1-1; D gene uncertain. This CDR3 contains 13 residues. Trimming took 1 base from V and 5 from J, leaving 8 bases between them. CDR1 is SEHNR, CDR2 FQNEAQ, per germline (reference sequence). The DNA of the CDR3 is TGTGCCAGCAGCTTAGAACAGACGACTGAAGCTTTCTTT. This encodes CASSLEQTTEAFF.

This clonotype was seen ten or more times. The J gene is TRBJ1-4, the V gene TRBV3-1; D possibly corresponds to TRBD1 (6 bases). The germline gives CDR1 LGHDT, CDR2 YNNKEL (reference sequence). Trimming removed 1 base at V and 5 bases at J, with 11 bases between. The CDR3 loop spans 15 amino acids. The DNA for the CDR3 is TGTGCCAGCAGCCAAGGAACAGGGCTAAATGAAAAACTGTTTTTT. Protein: CASSQGTGLNEKLFF.

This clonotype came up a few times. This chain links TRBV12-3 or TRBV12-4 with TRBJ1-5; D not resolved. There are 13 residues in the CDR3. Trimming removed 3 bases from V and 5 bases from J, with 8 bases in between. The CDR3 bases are TGTGCCAGCAGTTTCCTTCCTGATCAGCCCCAGCATTTT. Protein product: CASSFLPDQPQHF.

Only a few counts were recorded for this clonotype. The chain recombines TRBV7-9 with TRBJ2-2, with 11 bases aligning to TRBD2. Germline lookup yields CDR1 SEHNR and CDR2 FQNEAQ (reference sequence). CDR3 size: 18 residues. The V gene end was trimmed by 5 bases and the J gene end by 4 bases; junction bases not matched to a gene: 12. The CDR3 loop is CASSTGFRLAGTTGELFF. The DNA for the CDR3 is TGTGCCAGCAGCACAGGGTTCCGACTAGCGGGAACCACCGGGGAGCTGTTTTTT.

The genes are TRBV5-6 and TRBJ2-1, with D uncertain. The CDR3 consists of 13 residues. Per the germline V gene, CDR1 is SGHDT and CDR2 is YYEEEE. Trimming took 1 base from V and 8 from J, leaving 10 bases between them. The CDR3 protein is CASSLSRYHEQFF. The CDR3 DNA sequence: TGTGCCAGCAGCTTGAGTAGGTACCATGAGCAGTTCTTC.

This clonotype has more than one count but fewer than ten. In DNA form, the CDR3 reads TGTGCCACGTCCCCGGGAGATGCAGAAGAGACCCAGTACTTC. This encodes CATSPGDAEETQYF. J is TRBJ2-5 and V is TRBV24-1, with D possibly matching TRBD2 (6 bases). V was cut by 10 bases and J by 3 bases, with 17 bases left in between. The germline V gene encodes CDR1 KGHDR and CDR2 SFDVKD. The length of the CDR3 is 14 residues.

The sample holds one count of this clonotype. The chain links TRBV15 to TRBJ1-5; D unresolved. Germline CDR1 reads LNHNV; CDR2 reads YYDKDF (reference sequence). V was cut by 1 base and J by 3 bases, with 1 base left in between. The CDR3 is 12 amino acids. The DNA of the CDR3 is TGTGCCACCAGCAGAGTCAATCAGCCCCAGCATTTT. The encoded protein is CATSRVNQPQHF. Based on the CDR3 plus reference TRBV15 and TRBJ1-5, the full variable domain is DAMVIQNPRYQVTQFGKPVTLSCSQTLNHNVMYWYQQKSSQAPKLLFHYYDKDFNNEADTPDNFQSRRPNTSFCFLDIRSPGLGDTAMYLCATSRVNQPQHFGDGTRLSIL.

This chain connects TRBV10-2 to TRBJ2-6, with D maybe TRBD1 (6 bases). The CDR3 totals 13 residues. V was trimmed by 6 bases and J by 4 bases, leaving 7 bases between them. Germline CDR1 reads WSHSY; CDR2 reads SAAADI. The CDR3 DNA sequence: TGCGCCAGCAGGCAGGGGGGGGCCAACGTCCTGACTTTC. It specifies CASRQGGANVLTF.

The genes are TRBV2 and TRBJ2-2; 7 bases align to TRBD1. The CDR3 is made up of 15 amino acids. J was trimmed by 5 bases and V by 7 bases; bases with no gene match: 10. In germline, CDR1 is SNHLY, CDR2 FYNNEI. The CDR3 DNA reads TGTGCCAGCACCGACAGGGTGGTTCAGACCGGGGAGCTGTTTTTT. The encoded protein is CASTDRVVQTGELFF. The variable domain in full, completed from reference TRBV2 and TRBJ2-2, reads EPEVTQTPSHQVTQMGQEVILRCVPISNHLYFYWYRQILGQKVEFLVSFYNNEISEKSEIFDDQFSVERPDGSNFTLKIRSTKLEDSAMYFCASTDRVVQTGELFFGEGSRLTVL.

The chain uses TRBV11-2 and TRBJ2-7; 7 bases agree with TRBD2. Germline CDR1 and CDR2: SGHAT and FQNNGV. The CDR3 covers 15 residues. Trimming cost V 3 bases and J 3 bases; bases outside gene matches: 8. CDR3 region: CASSFGLAVNYEQYF. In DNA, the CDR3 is TGTGCCAGCAGCTTCGGCCTAGCGGTAAACTACGAGCAGTACTTC.

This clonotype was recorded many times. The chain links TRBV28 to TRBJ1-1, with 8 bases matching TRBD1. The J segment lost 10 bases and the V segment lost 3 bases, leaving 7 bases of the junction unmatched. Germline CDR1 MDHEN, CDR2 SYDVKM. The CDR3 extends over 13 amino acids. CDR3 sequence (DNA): TGTGCCAGCAGTTTTCCCGGACAGGGATCAGCTTTCTTT. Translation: CASSFPGQGSAFF.